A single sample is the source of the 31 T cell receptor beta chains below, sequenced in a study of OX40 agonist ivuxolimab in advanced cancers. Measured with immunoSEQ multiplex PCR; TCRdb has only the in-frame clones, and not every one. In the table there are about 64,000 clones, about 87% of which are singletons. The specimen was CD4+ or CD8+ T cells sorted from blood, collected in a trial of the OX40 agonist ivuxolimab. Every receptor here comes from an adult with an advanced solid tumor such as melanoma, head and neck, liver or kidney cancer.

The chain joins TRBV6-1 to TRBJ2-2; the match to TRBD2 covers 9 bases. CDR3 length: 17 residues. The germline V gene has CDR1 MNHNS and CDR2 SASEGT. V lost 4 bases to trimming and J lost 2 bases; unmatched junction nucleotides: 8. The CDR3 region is CASSATSGAYNTGELFF. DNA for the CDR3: TGTGCCAGCAGTGCGACTAGCGGAGCCTATAACACCGGGGAGCTGTTTTTT.

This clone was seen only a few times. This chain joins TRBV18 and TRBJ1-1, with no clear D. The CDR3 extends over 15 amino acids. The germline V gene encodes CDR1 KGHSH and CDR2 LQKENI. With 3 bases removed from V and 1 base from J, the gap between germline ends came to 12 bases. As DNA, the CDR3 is TGTGCCAGCTCACCGATGAATGCGCCGAACACTGAAGCTTTCTTT. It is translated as CASSPMNAPNTEAFF.

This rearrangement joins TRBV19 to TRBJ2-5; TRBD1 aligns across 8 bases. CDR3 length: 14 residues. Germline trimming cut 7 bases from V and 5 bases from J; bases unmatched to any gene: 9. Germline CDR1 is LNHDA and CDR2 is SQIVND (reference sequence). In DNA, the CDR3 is TGTGCCAGTACTCCTCAGGGGGCCGTGGAGACCCAGTACTTC. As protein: CASTPQGAVETQYF.

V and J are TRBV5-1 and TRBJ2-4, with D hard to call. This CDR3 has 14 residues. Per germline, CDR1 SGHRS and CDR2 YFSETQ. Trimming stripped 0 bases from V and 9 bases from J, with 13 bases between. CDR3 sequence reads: CASSLEGSPGIQYF. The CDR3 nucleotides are TGCGCCAGCAGCTTGGAAGGCTCCCCGGGCATTCAGTACTTC. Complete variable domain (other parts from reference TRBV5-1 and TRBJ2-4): KAGVTQTPRYLIKTRGQQVTLSCSPISGHRSVSWYQQTPGQGLQFLFEYFSETQRNKGNFPGRFSGRQFSNSRSEMNVSTLELGDSALYLCASSLEGSPGIQYFGAGTRLSVL.

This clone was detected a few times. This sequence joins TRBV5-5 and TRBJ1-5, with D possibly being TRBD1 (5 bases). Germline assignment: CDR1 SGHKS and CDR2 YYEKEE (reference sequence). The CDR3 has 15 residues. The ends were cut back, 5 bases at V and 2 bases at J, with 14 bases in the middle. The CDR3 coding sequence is TGTGCCAGCAGTCTCAGGGATCAGGGCAATCAGCCCCAGCATTTT. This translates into CASSLRDQGNQPQHF. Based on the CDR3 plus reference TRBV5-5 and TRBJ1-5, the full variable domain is DAGVTQSPTHLIKTRGQQVTLRCSPISGHKSVSWYQQVLGQGPQFIFQYYEKEERGRGNFPDRFSARQFPNYSSELNVNALLLGDSALYLCASSLRDQGNQPQHFGDGTRLSIL.

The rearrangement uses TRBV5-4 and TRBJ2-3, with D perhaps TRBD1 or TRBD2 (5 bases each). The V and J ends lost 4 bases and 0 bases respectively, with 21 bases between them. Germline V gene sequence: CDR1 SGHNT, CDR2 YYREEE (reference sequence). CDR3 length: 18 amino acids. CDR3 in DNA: TGTGCCAGCAGCCCGGGACGGGTGGGCTTCCCTAGCACAGATACGCAGTATTTT. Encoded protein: CASSPGRVGFPSTDTQYF.

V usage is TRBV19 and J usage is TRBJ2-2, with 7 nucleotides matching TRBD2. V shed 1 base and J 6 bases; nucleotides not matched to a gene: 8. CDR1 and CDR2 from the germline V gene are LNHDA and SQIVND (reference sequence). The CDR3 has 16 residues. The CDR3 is CASSIVGLGEAGELFF. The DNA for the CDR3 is TGTGCCAGTAGTATAGTTGGACTAGGGGAGGCCGGGGAGCTGTTTTTT.

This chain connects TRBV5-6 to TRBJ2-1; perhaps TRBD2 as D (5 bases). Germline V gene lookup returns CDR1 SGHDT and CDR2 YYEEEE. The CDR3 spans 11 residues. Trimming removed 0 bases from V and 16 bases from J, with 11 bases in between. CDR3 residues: CASSLASEAFF. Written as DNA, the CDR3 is TGTGCCAGCAGCTTGGCGTCGGAGGCCTTCTTC.

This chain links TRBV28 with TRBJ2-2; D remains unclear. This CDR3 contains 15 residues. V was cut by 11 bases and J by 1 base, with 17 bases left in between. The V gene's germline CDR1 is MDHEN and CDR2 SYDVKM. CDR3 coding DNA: TGTGCCTCCTACATGGGTAGAGGGAACACCGGGGAGCTGTTTTTT. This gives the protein CASYMGRGNTGELFF.

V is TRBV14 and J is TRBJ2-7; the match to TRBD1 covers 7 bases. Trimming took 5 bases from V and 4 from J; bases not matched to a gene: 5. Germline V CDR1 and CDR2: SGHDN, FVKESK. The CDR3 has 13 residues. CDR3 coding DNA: TGTGCCAGCAGCGTCGGGACAGTGTACGAGCAGTACTTC. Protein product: CASSVGTVYEQYF. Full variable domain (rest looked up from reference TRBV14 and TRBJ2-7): EAGVTQFPSHSVIEKGQTVTLRCDPISGHDNLYWYRRVMGKEIKFLLHFVKESKQDESGMPNNRFLAERTGGTYSTLKVQPAELEDSGVYFCASSVGTVYEQYFGPGTRLTVT.

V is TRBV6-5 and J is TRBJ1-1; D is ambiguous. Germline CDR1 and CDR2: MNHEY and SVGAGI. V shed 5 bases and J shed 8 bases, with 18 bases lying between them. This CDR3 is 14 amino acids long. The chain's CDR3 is CASSLETPPFEAFF. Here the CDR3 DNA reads TGTGCCAGCAGTCTAGAAACACCTCCGTTCGAAGCTTTCTTT.

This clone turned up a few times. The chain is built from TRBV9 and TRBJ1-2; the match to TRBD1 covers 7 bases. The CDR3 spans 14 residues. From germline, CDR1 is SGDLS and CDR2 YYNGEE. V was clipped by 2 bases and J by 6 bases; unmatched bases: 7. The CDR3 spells CASSVRETGHGYTF. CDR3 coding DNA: TGTGCCAGCAGCGTGAGAGAGACAGGGCATGGCTACACCTTC.

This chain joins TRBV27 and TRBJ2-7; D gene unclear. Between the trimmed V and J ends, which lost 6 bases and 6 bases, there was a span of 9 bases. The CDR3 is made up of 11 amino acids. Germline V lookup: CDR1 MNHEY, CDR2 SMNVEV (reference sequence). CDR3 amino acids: CASRRAGEQYF. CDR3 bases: TGTGCCAGCAGACGCGCCGGCGAGCAGTACTTC.

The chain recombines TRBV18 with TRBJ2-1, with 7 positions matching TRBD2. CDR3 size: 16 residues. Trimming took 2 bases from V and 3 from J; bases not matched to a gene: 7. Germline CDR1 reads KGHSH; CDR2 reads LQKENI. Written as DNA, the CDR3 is TGTGCCAGCTCACCATCTCAGCGGGGCTTCTACAATGAGCAGTTCTTC. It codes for CASSPSQRGFYNEQFF.

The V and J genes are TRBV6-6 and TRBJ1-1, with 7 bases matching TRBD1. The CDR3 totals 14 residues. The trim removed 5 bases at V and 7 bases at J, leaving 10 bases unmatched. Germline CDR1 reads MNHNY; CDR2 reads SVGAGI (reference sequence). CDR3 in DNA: TGTGCCAGCAGTACTCCGGGACAGCGACTTGAAGCTTTCTTT. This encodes CASSTPGQRLEAFF.

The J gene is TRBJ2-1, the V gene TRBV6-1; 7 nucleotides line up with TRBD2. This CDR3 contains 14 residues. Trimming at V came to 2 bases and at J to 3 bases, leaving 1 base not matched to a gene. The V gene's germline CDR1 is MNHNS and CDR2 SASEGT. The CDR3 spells CASSEWGGYNEQFF. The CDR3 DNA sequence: TGTGCCAGCAGTGAATGGGGGGGCTACAATGAGCAGTTCTTC.

For the CDR3, the DNA is TGTGCCAGCAGCCTTACCCCGGACTACGAGCAGTACTTC. It yields the protein CASSLTPDYEQYF. The rearrangement links TRBV7-3 to TRBJ2-7; D call uncertain. Trimming pared 5 bases from V and 3 bases from J, leaving 11 bases between. CDR1 is SGHTA and CDR2 is FQGTGA in the germline V gene. The CDR3 has 13 amino acids.

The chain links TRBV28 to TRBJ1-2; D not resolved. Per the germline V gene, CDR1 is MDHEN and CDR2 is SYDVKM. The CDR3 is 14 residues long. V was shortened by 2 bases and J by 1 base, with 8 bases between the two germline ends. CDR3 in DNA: TGTGCCAGCAGTTTAGGCTTCAGTAACTATGGCTACACCTTC. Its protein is CASSLGFSNYGYTF.

The CDR3 DNA follows: TGTGCCAGCAGGAGTTTTGGGGGCAATGAGCAGTTCTTC. Translation gives CASRSFGGNEQFF. The V gene is TRBV2, the J gene TRBJ2-1; D might be TRBD1 or TRBD2, each matching 5 bases. Per the germline V gene, CDR1 is SNHLY and CDR2 is FYNNEI. The germline V and J ends were trimmed by 6 bases and 6 bases, with 12 bases remaining between them. The CDR3 has 13 amino acids.

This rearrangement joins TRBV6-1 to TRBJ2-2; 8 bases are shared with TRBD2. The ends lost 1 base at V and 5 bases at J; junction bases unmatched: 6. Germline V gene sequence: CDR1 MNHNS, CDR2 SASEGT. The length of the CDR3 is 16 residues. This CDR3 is CASSEDKAGGTGELFF. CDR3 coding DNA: TGTGCCAGCAGTGAAGACAAGGCGGGAGGAACCGGGGAGCTGTTTTTT.

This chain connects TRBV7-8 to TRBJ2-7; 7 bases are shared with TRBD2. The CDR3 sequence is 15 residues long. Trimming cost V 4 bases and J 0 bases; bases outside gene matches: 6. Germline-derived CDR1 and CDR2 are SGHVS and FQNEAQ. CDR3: CASSSLGGTSYEQYF. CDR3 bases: TGTGCCAGCAGCTCACTGGGGGGGACCTCCTACGAGCAGTACTTC.

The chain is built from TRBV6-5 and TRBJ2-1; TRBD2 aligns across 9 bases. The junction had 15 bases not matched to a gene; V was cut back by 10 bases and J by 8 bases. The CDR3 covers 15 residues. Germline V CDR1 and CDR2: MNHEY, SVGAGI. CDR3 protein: CATRRMAGGGHEQFF. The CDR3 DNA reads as TGTGCCACCCGACGAATGGCGGGAGGGGGGCATGAGCAGTTCTTC.

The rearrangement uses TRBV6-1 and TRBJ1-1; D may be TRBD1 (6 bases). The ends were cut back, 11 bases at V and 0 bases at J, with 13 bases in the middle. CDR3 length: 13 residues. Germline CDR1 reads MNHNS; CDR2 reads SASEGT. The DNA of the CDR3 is TGTGCCGGTAGACAGGCCATGAACACTGAAGCTTTCTTT. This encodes CAGRQAMNTEAFF.

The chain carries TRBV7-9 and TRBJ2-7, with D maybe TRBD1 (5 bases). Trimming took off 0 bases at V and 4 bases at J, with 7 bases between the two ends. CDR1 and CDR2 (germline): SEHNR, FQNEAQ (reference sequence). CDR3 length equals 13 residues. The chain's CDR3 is CASSLAPGYEQYF. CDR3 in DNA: TGTGCCAGCAGCTTAGCTCCAGGGTACGAGCAGTACTTC.

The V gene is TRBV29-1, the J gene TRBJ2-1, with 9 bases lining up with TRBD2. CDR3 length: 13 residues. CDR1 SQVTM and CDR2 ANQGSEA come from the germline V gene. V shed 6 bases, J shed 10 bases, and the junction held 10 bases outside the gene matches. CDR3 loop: CSVQTLAGGEQFF. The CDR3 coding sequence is TGCAGCGTCCAGACACTAGCGGGTGGCGAGCAGTTCTTC.

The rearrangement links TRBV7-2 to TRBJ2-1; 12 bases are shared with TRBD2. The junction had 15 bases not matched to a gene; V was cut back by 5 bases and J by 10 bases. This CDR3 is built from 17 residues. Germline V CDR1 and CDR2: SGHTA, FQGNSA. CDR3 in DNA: TGTGCCAGCAGCCCCCCCGGTCCTAGCGGGAGGGCCCAAGAGCAGTTCTTC. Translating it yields CASSPPGPSGRAQEQFF.

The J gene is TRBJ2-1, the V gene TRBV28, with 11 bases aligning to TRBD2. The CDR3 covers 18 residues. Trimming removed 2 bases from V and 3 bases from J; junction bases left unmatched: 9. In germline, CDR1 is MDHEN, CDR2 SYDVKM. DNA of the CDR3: TGTGCCAGCAGTTTAACCAATAGCGGGAGGGCCAACTACAATGAGCAGTTCTTC. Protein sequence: CASSLTNSGRANYNEQFF.

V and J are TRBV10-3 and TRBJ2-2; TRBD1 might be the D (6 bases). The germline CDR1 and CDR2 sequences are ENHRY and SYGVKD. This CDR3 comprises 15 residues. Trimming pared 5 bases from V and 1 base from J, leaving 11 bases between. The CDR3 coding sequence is TGTGCCATCAGTCGACCGGGACAGAACACCGGGGAGCTGTTTTTT. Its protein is CAISRPGQNTGELFF.

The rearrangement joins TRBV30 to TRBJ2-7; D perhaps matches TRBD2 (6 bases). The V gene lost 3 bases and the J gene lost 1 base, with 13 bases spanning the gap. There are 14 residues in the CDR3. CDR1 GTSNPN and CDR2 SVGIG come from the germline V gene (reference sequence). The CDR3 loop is CAWRGKRVSYEQYF. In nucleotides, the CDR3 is TGTGCCTGGAGGGGAAAGCGGGTATCCTACGAGCAGTACTTC.

For the CDR3, the DNA is TGTGCCAGCAGTTACTCATCCTTTAGCGGGGAGCTGTTTTTT. It translates to CASSYSSFSGELFF. The V and J genes are TRBV6-5 and TRBJ2-2; D unclear. This CDR3 is 14 amino acids long. Germline V gene data show CDR1 as MNHEY and CDR2 as SVGAGI. Between the trimmed V and J ends, which lost 0 bases and 7 bases, there was a span of 9 bases.

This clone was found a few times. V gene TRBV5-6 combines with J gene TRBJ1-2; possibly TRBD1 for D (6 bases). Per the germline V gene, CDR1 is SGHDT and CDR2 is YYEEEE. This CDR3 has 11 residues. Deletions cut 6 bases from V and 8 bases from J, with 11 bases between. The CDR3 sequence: CASIPGAGYTF. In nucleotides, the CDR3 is TGTGCCAGCATCCCAGGGGCAGGCTACACCTTC.